This T cell receptor beta chain was obtained from a study of T cells in Graves' hyperthyroidism and ophthalmopathy. This clonotype showed up just a few times. Unmatched junction bases numbered 10, after V lost 1 base and J lost 6 bases. Germline V gene sequence: CDR1 SGHAT, CDR2 FQNNGV. The CDR3 spans 17 residues. What was amplified from RNA transcripts were TCR beta CDR3 regions. TCR CDR3 regions were first amplified by RT-PCR with HTBI primers. MiXCR, applied by TCRdb to the multiplex PCR reads, yields one record per CDR3 protein. The sample holds a few hundred thousand distinct CDR3 sequences; about a sixth are singletons and the top ten take about a quarter.

Sample: blood. This rearrangement joins TRBV11-2 to TRBJ2-2, with 8 positions matching TRBD2. This TCR came from a woman aged 18-30 years with Graves' hyperthyroidism that later progressed to Graves' ophthalmopathy. CDR3 coding DNA: TGTGCCAGCAGCTTAGTTGGTAGCGGGAAGTCCTCCGGGGAGCTGTTTTTT. Its translation: CASSLVGSGKSSGELFF. The entire variable domain, with the rest obtained from reference TRBV11-2 and TRBJ2-2, is as follows: EAGVAQSPRYKIIEKRQSVAFWCNPISGHATLYWYQQILGQGPKLLIQFQNNGVVDDSQLPKDRFSAERLKGVDSTLKIQPAKLEDSAVYLCASSLVGSGKSSGELFFGEGSRLTVL.